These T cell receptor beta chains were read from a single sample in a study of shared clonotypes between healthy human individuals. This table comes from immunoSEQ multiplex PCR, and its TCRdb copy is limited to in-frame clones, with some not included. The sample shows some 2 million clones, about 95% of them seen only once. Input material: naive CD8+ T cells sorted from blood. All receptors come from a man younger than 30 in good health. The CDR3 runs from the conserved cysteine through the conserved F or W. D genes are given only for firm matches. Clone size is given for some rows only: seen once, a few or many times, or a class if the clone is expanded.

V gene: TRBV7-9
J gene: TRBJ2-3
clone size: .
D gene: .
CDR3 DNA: TGTGCCAGCAGCCCGTCGGACGGAACTAGCACAGATACGCAGTATTTT
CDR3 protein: CASSPSDGTSTDTQYF

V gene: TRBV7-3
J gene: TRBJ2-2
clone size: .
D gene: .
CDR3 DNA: TGTGCCAGCAGGGACACCGGGGAGCTGTTTTTT
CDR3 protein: CASRDTGELFF

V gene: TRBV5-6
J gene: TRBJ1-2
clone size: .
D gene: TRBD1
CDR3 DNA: TGTGCCAGCAGCTTACGAACAGGGGGGGATGGCTACACCTTC
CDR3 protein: CASSLRTGGDGYTF

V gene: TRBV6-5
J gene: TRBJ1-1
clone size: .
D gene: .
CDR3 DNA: TGTGCCAGCAGTTACTCCGAAGGGAACACTGAAGCTTTCTTT
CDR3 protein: CASSYSEGNTEAFF

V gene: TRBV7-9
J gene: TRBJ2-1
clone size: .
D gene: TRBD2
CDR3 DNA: TGTGCCAGCAGTCCCGGGGAGGGGTCCTACAATGAGCAGTTCTTC
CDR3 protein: CASSPGEGSYNEQFF

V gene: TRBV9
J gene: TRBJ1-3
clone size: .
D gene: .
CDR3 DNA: TGTGCCAGCAGCTCCAGGGACTCTGGAAACACCATATATTTT
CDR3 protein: CASSSRDSGNTIYF

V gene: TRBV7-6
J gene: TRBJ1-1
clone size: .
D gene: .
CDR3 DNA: TGTGCCAGCAGCCTCCCCGAGGGAGACACTGAAGCTTTCTTT
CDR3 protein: CASSLPEGDTEAFF

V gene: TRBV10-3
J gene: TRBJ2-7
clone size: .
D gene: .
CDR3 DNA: TGTGCCATCAGTGAGGATCAACTAGATAACGAGCAGTACTTC
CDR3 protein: CAISEDQLDNEQYF

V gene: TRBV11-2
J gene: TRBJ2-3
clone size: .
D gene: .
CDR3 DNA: TGTGCCAGCAGCTTAGGGTACAGGTTGGAAGATACGCAGTATTTT
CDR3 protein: CASSLGYRLEDTQYF

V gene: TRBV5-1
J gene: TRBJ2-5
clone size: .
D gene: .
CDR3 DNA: TGCGCCAGCGCCTCCGAGATGGAAGAGACCCAGTACTTC
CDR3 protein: CASASEMEETQYF

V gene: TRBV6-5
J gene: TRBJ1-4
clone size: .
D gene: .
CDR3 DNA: TGTGCCAGCAGTTACCTCGGGACGGAGGGTGAAAAACTGTTTTTT
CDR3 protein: CASSYLGTEGEKLFF

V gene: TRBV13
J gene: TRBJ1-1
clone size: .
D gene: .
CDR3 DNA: TGTGCCAGCAGCCCGGGTCGGGGCCTTGAAGCTTTCTTT
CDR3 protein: CASSPGRGLEAFF

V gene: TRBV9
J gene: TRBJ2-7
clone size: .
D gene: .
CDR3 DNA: TGTGCCAGCAGCGTAGGTACAGGGAACTACGAGCAGTACTTC
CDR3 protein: CASSVGTGNYEQYF

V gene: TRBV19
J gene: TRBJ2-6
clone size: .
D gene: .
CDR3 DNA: TGTGCCAGTAGCCTCCAGGGCGCCGGGGCCAACGTCCTGACTTTC
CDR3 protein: CASSLQGAGANVLTF

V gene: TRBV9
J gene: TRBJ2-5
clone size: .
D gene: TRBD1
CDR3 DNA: TGTGCCAGCAGCGTAGGGGGCCAGGGGGTCGCGGAGACCCAGTACTTC
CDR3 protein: CASSVGGQGVAETQYF

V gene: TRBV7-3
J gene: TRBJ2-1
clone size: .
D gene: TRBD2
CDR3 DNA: TGTGCCAGCAGCTTATCCCTAGCGGGGACGAATGAGCAGTTCTTC
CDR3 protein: CASSLSLAGTNEQFF

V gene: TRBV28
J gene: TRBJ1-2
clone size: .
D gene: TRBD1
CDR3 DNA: TGTGCCAGCAGTAAACAGGGGGCGTTCGGCTACACCTTC
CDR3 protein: CASSKQGAFGYTF

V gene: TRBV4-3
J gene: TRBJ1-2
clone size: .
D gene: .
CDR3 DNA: TGCGCCAGCAGCACCACGGACAGCCCGAGCTACACCTTC
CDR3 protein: CASSTTDSPSYTF

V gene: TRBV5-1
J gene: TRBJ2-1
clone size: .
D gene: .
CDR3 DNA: TGCGCCAGCAGCTTGGGAGGTACAGTCAATGAGCAGTTCTTC
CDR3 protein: CASSLGGTVNEQFF

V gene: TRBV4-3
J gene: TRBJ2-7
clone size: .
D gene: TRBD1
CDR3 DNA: TGCGCCAGCAGCCAAGCGGGTCAGGGGGCGTACGAGCAGTACTTC
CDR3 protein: CASSQAGQGAYEQYF

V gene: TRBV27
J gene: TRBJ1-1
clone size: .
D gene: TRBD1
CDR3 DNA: TGTGCCAGCAGTCCGCGCGACAGGGGTGACGCTGAAGCTTTCTTT
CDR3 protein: CASSPRDRGDAEAFF

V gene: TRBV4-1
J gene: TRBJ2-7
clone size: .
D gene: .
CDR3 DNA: TGCGCCAGCAGCCAAGTGCAAAACCCAGGGCTCGAGCAGTACTTC
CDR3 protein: CASSQVQNPGLEQYF

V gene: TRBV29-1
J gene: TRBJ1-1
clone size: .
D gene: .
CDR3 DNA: TGCAGCGTTGGGGGAGGCACTGAAGCTTTCTTT
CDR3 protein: CSVGGGTEAFF

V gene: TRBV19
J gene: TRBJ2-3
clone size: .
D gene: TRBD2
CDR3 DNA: TGTGCCAGTAGTGAACTAGCGGGGGCAACAGATACGCAGTATTTT
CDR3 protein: CASSELAGATDTQYF

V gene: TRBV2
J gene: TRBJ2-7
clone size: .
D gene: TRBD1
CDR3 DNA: TGTGCCAGCATCGGACAGGGGGACTACGAGCAGTACTTC
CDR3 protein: CASIGQGDYEQYF

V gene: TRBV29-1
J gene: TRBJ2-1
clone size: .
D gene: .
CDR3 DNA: TGCAGCGTTGAACCCGGGGATGAGCAGTTCTTC
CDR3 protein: CSVEPGDEQFF

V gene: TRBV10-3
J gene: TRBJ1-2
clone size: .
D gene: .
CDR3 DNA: TGTGCCATCACCGGTGAGAAGGAGGTTGGCTACACCTTC
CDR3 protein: CAITGEKEVGYTF

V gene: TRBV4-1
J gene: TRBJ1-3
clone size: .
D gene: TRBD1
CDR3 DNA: TGCGCCAGCAGCCGAGGAACAGGGGTTGGAAACACCATATATTTT
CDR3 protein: CASSRGTGVGNTIYF

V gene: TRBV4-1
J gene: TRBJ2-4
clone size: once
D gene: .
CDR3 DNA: TGCGCCAGCAGCCAAGATTACATTCAGTACTTC
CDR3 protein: CASSQDYIQYF

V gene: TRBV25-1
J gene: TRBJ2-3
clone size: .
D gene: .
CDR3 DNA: TGTGCCAGCAGTGAGGCTTCGGCAGACCTTACTCCGTATTTT
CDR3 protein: CASSEASADLTPYF

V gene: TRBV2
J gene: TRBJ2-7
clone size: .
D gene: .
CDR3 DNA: TGTGCTGGCGGCATGGACGAGCAGTACTTC
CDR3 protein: CAGGMDEQYF

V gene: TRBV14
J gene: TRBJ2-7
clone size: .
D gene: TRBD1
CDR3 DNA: TGTGCCAGCAGCCGACAGGGAGCCTCCTACGAGCAGTACTTC
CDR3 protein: CASSRQGASYEQYF

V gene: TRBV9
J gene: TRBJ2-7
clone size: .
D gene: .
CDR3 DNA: TGTGCCAGCAGCTTTGCAGGGAACGAGCAGTACTTC
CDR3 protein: CASSFAGNEQYF

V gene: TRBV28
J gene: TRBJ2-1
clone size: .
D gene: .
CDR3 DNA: TGTGCCAGCAGTTGGACAGACTCCTACAATGAGCAGTTCTTC
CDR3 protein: CASSWTDSYNEQFF

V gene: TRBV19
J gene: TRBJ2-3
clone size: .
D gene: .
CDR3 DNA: TGTGCCAGTGGGTCTTACACAGATACGCAGTATTTT
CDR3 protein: CASGSYTDTQYF

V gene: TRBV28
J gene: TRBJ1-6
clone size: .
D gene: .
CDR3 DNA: TGTGCCAGCACCCCCCAGCCCCGTGGACCCCTCCACTTT
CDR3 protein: CASTPQPRGPLHF

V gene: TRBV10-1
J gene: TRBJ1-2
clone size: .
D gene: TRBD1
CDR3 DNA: TGCGCCCGCCGGGCCCGGGACAGGGGAGGGGATGGCTACACCTTC
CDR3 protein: CARRARDRGGDGYTF

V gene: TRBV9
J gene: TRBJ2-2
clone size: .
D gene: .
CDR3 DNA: TGTGCCAGCAGCGTATATTTGGTACCCGGGGAGCTGTTTTTT
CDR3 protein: CASSVYLVPGELFF

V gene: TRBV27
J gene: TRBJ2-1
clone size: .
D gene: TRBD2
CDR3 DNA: TGTGCCAGCAGGCGGCTAGCGGACTACAATGAGCAGTTCTTC
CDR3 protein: CASRRLADYNEQFF

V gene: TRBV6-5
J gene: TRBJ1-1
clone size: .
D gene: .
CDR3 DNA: TGTGCCAGCAGTTACTCGACAAGGCAGGGAGACACTGAAGCTTTCTTT
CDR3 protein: CASSYSTRQGDTEAFF

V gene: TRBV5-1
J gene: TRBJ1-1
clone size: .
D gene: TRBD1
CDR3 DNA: TGCGCCAGCAGCGAGGGACAGACTACCCTTTTGAACACTGAAGCTTTCTTT
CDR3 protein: CASSEGQTTLLNTEAFF

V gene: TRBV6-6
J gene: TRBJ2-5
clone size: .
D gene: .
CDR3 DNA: TGTGCCAGCAGTTACTCCGGGGGACAGCAAGAGACCCAGTACTTC
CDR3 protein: CASSYSGGQQETQYF

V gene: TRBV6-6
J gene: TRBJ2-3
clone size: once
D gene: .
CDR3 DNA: TGTGCCAGCAGTTACATGGCCGATCCTAGCACAGATACGCAGTATTTT
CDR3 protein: CASSYMADPSTDTQYF

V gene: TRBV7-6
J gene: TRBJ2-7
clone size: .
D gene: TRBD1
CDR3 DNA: TGTGCCAGCAGCACTCTAAATACGGGACAGGGGTACTACGAGCAGTACTTC
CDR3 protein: CASSTLNTGQGYYEQYF

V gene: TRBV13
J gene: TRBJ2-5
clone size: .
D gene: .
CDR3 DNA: TGTGCCAGCAGCACGCCGGGCCTCCAAGAGACCCAGTACTTC
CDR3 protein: CASSTPGLQETQYF

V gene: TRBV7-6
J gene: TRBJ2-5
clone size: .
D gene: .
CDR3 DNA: TGTGCCAGCAGCTTAGGGGCAGGCCTCCCGGAGACCCAGTACTTC
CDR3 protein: CASSLGAGLPETQYF

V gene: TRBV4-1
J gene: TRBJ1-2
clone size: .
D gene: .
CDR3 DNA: TGCGCCAGCAGCCAACGGGGAGACAGTAACTATGGCTACACCTTC
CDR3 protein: CASSQRGDSNYGYTF